A selection of T cell receptor beta chains follows, all from one sample in a study of T-cell memory formation after mild COVID-19. TCRdb re-analysed the 5' RACE reads in MiXCR, keeping a single row per CDR3 protein. Of 450,000 to 700,000 distinct CDR3 sequences listed, under 20% are singletons. Sequencing used PBMCs or a T cell subset sorted from them (not recorded which). The receptor source for this set is an adult woman who had mild COVID-19 (a few samples of this study predate the infection). Cell type and time point are not known. CDR3s include the opening cysteine and the closing phenylalanine or tryptophan. D genes are given only for firm matches. Size values are once, few and many counts, or a class for expanded clones, and some rows have none.

>TRBJ1-1|TRBV7-3|TRBD1|few
TGTGCCAGCAGCTTAACCCGGACAGGGAGTGGTGGCACTGAAGCTTTCTTT
CASSLTRTGSGGTEAFF
>TRBJ1-2|TRBV4-2|TRBD1|few
TGTGCCAGCGGACAGTGGCGACAGGGCTATGGCTACACCTTC
CASGQWRQGYGYTF
>TRBJ2-2|TRBV5-4|.|.
TGTGCCAGCAGCTTGGGACTAGAGTACACCGGGGAGCTGTTTTTT
CASSLGLEYTGELFF
>TRBJ2-3|TRBV7-3|TRBD2|few
TGTGCCAGCAGCTTAGGTAGCGGGCCAGGCACAGATACGCAGTATTTT
CASSLGSGPGTDTQYF
>TRBJ1-2|TRBV12-3/TRBV12-4|.|.
TGTGCCAGCAGGGACAGCCGCTATGGCTACACCTTC
CASRDSRYGYTF
>TRBJ2-3|TRBV27|.|.
TGTGCCAGCGGCGAGATTTGGGGCACAGATACGCAGTATTTT
CASGEIWGTDTQYF
>TRBJ2-3|TRBV3-1|.|.
TGTGCCAGCAGCCAAGATCCAGCGAGTAGCACAGATACGCAGTATTTT
CASSQDPASSTDTQYF
>TRBJ2-1|TRBV24-1|.|.
TGTGCCACCAGTGATTTCAACACTGACAATGAGCAGTTCTTC
CATSDFNTDNEQFF
>TRBJ1-2|TRBV25-1|.|few
TGTGCCAGCAGAGGGGAAGGAGGCTACACCTTC
CASRGEGGYTF
>TRBJ1-2|TRBV29-1|.|few
TGCAGCGTTGAAGGCCAGGACTATGGCTACACCTTC
CSVEGQDYGYTF
>TRBJ2-7|TRBV20-1|.|few
TGCAGTGCTGGACAACTCCACCGCTCCTACGAGCAGTACTTC
CSAGQLHRSYEQYF
>TRBJ1-5|TRBV7-4|.|.
TGTGCCAGCAGCTCGGGACCCACAAATTATAGCAATCAGCCCCAGCATTTT
CASSSGPTNYSNQPQHF
>TRBJ1-5|TRBV5-1|.|.
TGCGCCAGCAGCTTGAATAAAGGTCAGCCCCAGCATTTT
CASSLNKGQPQHF
>TRBJ1-1|TRBV7-9|.|.
TGTGCCAGCAGTCTTAGGACGGCCATGAACACTGAAGCTTTCTTT
CASSLRTAMNTEAFF
>TRBJ1-4|TRBV4-1|.|few
TGCGCCAGCAGCCAAGGGACGGTGCAAAATGAAAAACTGTTTTTT
CASSQGTVQNEKLFF
>TRBJ2-7|TRBV7-6|.|few
TGTGCCAGCAGCCCTGGACAGAGGGTCTACGAGCAGTACTTC
CASSPGQRVYEQYF
>TRBJ1-2|TRBV7-9|TRBD1|few
TGTGCCAGCAGCTTGGACAGGGGAAGCTATGGCTACACCTTC
CASSLDRGSYGYTF